This T cell receptor (beta chain) appears in the sequencing data of a study of blood T cell repertoires in COVID-19. Study information: The analysed material was cDNA or gDNA that came from T cells, B-cell-depleted T cells, or PBMCs.

Repertoires were generated with immunoSEQ multiplex PCR, while TCRdb's copy carries only in-frame clones and drops some. This table holds roughly 280,000 clones, approximately 92% found once. CDR1 and CDR2 (germline): LNHDA, SQIVND (reference sequence). CDR3 length: 16 residues. V lost 3 bases and J 2 bases, leaving 15 bases between the germline ends. Across 20 to 25 US areas, participants ranged in age from roughly 18 to 95 years. Donors were grouped by their self-reported clinical history. The chain carries TRBV19 and TRBJ2-3, with TRBD1 as a possible D gene (6 bases). The sample consisted of PBMCs or T cells enriched from blood (not recorded which). The TCR comes from a woman younger than 35 who had recovered from COVID-19. CDR3 residues: CASSIGGGPSTDTQYF. In nucleotides, the CDR3 is TGTGCCAGTAGTATTGGGGGCGGGCCATCCACAGATACGCAGTATTTT.